The T cell receptor (beta chain) described here comes from a study of T cell responses to AZD1222 COVID-19 vaccine. Sequencing was performed with immunoSEQ multiplex PCR; in TCRdb, only in-frame clones are kept and a portion is missing. The sample has more than 85,000 clones, 89% seen once. Study outcomes and limitations: Baseline antibody screening turned up just a handful of seropositive AZD1222 recipients.

Remarks on this clone: Its antigen is currently unknown.

This specimen was peripheral blood, taken 28 days after the second AZD1222 dose. This receptor was obtained from an adult who received the AZD1222 COVID-19 vaccine.

CDR3: CASSLALRSSYEQYF. The DNA for the CDR3 is TGTGCCAGCAGCTTAGCGCTTCGCAGCTCCTACGAGCAGTACTTC. This rearrangement joins TRBV7-2 to TRBJ2-7; D remains ambiguous. Per the germline V gene, CDR1 is SGHTA and CDR2 is FQGNSA. CDR3 length equals 15 residues. Trimming removed 0 bases from V and 0 bases from J, with 9 bases in between.